The next 31 T cell receptor beta chains were all read from a single sample in a study of T cells in Graves' hyperthyroidism and ophthalmopathy. RNA transcripts gave rise to amplified TCR beta CDR3 regions. When the TCR CDR3 underwent first-round RT-PCR, the HTBI primer set was used. TCRdb reprocessed the multiplex PCR reads via MiXCR and lists one record per CDR3 protein. The data contain over 200,000 distinct CDR3 sequences, 17% of them seen just once; the ten biggest clones take up roughly 50%. The sequenced material came from blood. All receptors derive from a middle-aged man with Graves' hyperthyroidism.

The rearrangement joins TRBV27 to TRBJ2-5; D gene uncertain. The CDR3 is 14 amino acids. Germline V lookup: CDR1 MNHEY, CDR2 SMNVEV (reference sequence). V was pared by 4 bases and J by 2 bases, with 11 bases between. CDR3 DNA sequence: TGTGCCAGCAGTTCCCCCTCCCGACAAGAGACCCAGTACTTC. This gives the protein CASSSPSRQETQYF.

This clonotype was seen a handful of times. This chain links TRBV5-1 with TRBJ1-1; weak D call: TRBD1 (5 bases). The length of the CDR3 is 14 residues. Trimming shortened V by 3 bases and J by 1 base, and 10 bases separated the two germline ends. The germline V gene encodes CDR1 SGHRS and CDR2 YFSETQ. The CDR3 loop reads CASSSGRSNTEAFF. CDR3 DNA: TGCGCCAGCAGCTCGGGACGGTCGAACACTGAAGCTTTCTTT.

In this sample, this clonotype turned up many times. This rearrangement joins TRBV30 to TRBJ1-1; the D gene is possibly TRBD1 (5 bases). Germline V gene data show CDR1 as GTSNPN and CDR2 as SVGIG (reference sequence). V was cut by 4 bases and J by 0 bases, with 15 bases left in between. The CDR3 sequence is 15 residues long. The CDR3 spells CAWTPGGVLNTEAFF. The CDR3 DNA follows: TGTGCCTGGACACCCGGGGGGGTCTTGAACACTGAAGCTTTCTTT.

This clonotype was counted at least ten times. This sequence joins TRBV9 and TRBJ2-7; 8 bases map to TRBD2. V lost 3 bases and J lost 1; bases outside the gene matches: 12. Germline V gene data show CDR1 as SGDLS and CDR2 as YYNGEE. The CDR3 covers 17 residues. Written as DNA, the CDR3 is TGTGCCAGCAGCGCGTCCGGAGAACTAGCGGCTTCCTACGAGCAGTACTTC. Its protein is CASSASGELAASYEQYF.

This clonotype was seen ten or more times. V is TRBV3-1 and J is TRBJ2-5; D assignment may be TRBD1 or TRBD2 (5 bases each). This CDR3 spans 12 amino acids. V gave up 6 bases and J gave up 4 bases, with 9 bases separating them. In germline, CDR1 is LGHDT, CDR2 YNNKEL (reference sequence). CDR3 region: CASSEGPETQYF. The CDR3, as DNA: TGTGCCAGCAGTGAGGGGCCAGAGACCCAGTACTTC.

The chain employs TRBV28 and TRBJ1-5; 9 bases line up with TRBD1. The CDR3 loop spans 14 amino acids. Germline values: CDR1 MDHEN, CDR2 SYDVKM. V was pared by 5 bases and J by 6 bases, with 5 bases of the junction left unmatched. The CDR3 here is CASSRQGESQPQHF. CDR3 nucleotides: TGTGCCAGCAGTCGACAGGGGGAAAGTCAGCCCCAGCATTTT.

This clonotype was seen repeatedly, ten times or more. V gene TRBV10-3 combines with J gene TRBJ2-7; D uncertain. The CDR3 has 12 amino acids. Trimming took 10 bases from V and 7 from J, leaving 17 bases between them. Germline loops: CDR1 ENHRY, CDR2 SYGVKD. CDR3 coding DNA: TGTGCCACCGGACCGACCCAAGAGGAGCAGTACTTC. Its protein is CATGPTQEEQYF.

This chain joins TRBV4-3 and TRBJ2-7; no firm D call. The germline CDR1 and CDR2 sequences are LGHNA and YSLEER. This CDR3 region has 14 residues. Trimming took 1 base from V and 5 from J, leaving 12 bases between them. For the CDR3, the DNA is TGCGCCAGCAGCCAAGGTGCCGATAGTGACGAGCAGTACTTC. This sequence encodes CASSQGADSDEQYF.

This chain links TRBV29-1 with TRBJ2-1, with TRBD1 matching over 11 bases. The ends lost 6 bases at V and 4 bases at J; junction bases unmatched: 5. The CDR3 runs 14 residues. Germline-derived CDR1 and CDR2 are SQVTM and ANQGSEA. CDR3 coding DNA: TGCAGCGTCTCGGGGGACAGGGGGTACAATGAGCAGTTCTTC. Its protein is CSVSGDRGYNEQFF.

This clonotype has at least ten counts. The V gene is TRBV6-1, the J gene TRBJ2-7, with 11 positions matching TRBD2. J gave up 4 bases and V 4 bases, and 6 bases lay outside the gene matches. The germline gives CDR1 MNHNS, CDR2 SASEGT. The CDR3 loop spans 15 amino acids. The CDR3 sequence is CASSGIAGGPYEQYF. The CDR3 bases are TGTGCCAGCAGTGGTATAGCGGGAGGGCCTTACGAGCAGTACTTC.

The chain links TRBV20-1 to TRBJ1-2; D gene ambiguous. Trimming cost V 3 bases and J 2 bases, with 10 bases left between them. The V gene's germline CDR1 is DFQATT and CDR2 SNEGSKA (reference sequence). The CDR3 spans 13 residues. CDR3 in amino acids: CSARQDQNYGYTF. DNA for the CDR3: TGCAGTGCTAGGCAGGACCAGAACTATGGCTACACCTTC.

This clonotype has only a few counts. DNA for the CDR3: TGTGCCAGCAGTGGGGGGTGGGTAGGGGCCTACGAGCAGTACTTC. Its translation is CASSGGWVGAYEQYF. The chain has TRBV12-3 or TRBV12-4 and TRBJ2-7, with D possibly TRBD2 on 6 matching bases. The length of the CDR3 is 15 residues. Trimming pared 5 bases from V and 2 bases from J, leaving 16 bases between.

Only a few counts were recorded for this clonotype. The V gene is TRBV6-2 or TRBV6-3, the J gene TRBJ1-6; 7 nucleotides agree with TRBD1. Germline-derived CDR1 and CDR2 are MNHEY and SVGEGT. The ends lost 6 bases at V and 10 bases at J; junction bases unmatched: 12. The CDR3 extends over 15 amino acids. CDR3 in amino acids: CASSLMEGAGSPLHF. DNA of the CDR3: TGTGCCAGCAGCCTCATGGAGGGGGCAGGGTCACCCCTCCACTTT.

The chain employs TRBV9 and TRBJ2-3, with 13 bases matching TRBD2. Germline V CDR1 and CDR2: SGDLS, YYNGEE. The CDR3 extends over 16 amino acids. Unmatched junction bases numbered 8, after V lost 4 bases and J lost 6 bases. As DNA, the CDR3 is TGTGCCAGCAGCCGATGGACTAGCGGGAGCCCCGATACGCAGTATTTT. Amino acid sequence: CASSRWTSGSPDTQYF.

The chain carries TRBV6-4 and TRBJ2-1; 7 nucleotides match TRBD2. Germline-derived CDR1 and CDR2 are MRHNA and SNTAGT. Trimming took 1 base from V and 1 from J; bases not matched to a gene: 19. CDR3 length: 21 amino acids. The CDR3 loop reads CASSDLEAGASGFRSYNEQFF. CDR3 bases: TGTGCCAGCAGTGACTTGGAGGCTGGGGCTAGCGGCTTTAGGTCCTACAATGAGCAGTTCTTC.

The genes are TRBV9 and TRBJ2-1; 13 nucleotides line up with TRBD2. V was pared by 4 bases and J by 6 bases, with 7 bases of the junction left unmatched. Germline V gene lookup returns CDR1 SGDLS and CDR2 YYNGEE. The CDR3 runs 16 residues. Written as DNA, the CDR3 is TGTGCCAGCAGCTTCTGGACTAGCGGGAGCCTCAATGAGCAGTTCTTC. This sequence encodes CASSFWTSGSLNEQFF.

This clonotype has a count of ten or more. The chain recombines TRBV5-1 with TRBJ2-7, with D possibly TRBD2 on 5 matching bases. V gave up 2 bases and J gave up 6 bases, with 12 bases separating them. The CDR3 covers 13 residues. Germline CDR1 and CDR2: SGHRS and YFSETQ. The CDR3 coding sequence is TGCGCCAGCAGCTTAACCGGGATAGGCGAGCAGTACTTC. Amino acid sequence: CASSLTGIGEQYF.

This clonotype has a count of ten or more. The rearrangement links TRBV11-2 to TRBJ2-7; 7 bases map to TRBD2. J lost 3 bases, V lost 8 bases, and 4 bases had no gene match. In germline, CDR1 is SGHAT, CDR2 FQNNGV. The CDR3 covers 12 residues. Written as DNA, the CDR3 is TGTGCCAGCCTAGCGGCCCGCTACGAGCAGTACTTC. It encodes CASLAARYEQYF. Variable domain in full (rest from reference TRBV11-2 and TRBJ2-7): EAGVAQSPRYKIIEKRQSVAFWCNPISGHATLYWYQQILGQGPKLLIQFQNNGVVDDSQLPKDRFSAERLKGVDSTLKIQPAKLEDSAVYLCASLAARYEQYFGPGTRLTVT.

In its sample, this clonotype was seen a few times. The rearrangement links TRBV28 to TRBJ1-2; D gene uncertain. Germline CDR1 reads MDHEN; CDR2 reads SYDVKM. Trimming cost V 3 bases and J 6 bases, with 20 bases left between them. The CDR3 is 16 residues long. CDR3 coding DNA: TGTGCCAGCAGTTTTGACCCCGAGGTGGTGCAGCATGGCTACACCTTC. As protein: CASSFDPEVVQHGYTF.

This clonotype was recorded at least ten times. The V call is TRBV30, the J call TRBJ1-1; no clear D. Germline V gene data show CDR1 as GTSNPN and CDR2 as SVGIG (reference sequence). The CDR3 has 10 residues. CDR3 loop: CASGNTEAFF. The CDR3 DNA is TGTGCATCGGGGAACACTGAAGCTTTCTTT.

V and J are TRBV6-1 and TRBJ2-1; the D gene is possibly TRBD2 (6 bases). The V gene's germline CDR1 is MNHNS and CDR2 SASEGT. V was clipped by 2 bases and J by 5 bases, with 10 bases between them. The CDR3 spans 14 residues. Written as DNA, the CDR3 is TGTGCCAGCAGTGAACCGGGAGTCCACAATGAGCAGTTCTTC. It is translated as CASSEPGVHNEQFF.

This clonotype was found a few times. The chain links TRBV11-3 to TRBJ2-1; TRBD1 aligns across 8 bases. In germline, CDR1 is SGHNT, CDR2 YENEEA. The CDR3 consists of 15 residues. V dropped 4 bases and J dropped 3; count of bases not matched to a gene: 5. The CDR3 sequence is CASSSGTGHYNEQFF. The CDR3 DNA follows: TGTGCCAGCAGCTCAGGGACAGGCCACTACAATGAGCAGTTCTTC.

V gene TRBV5-4 combines with J gene TRBJ1-2; D not resolved. Germline V CDR1 and CDR2: SGHNT, YYREEE (reference sequence). The CDR3 contains 14 residues. Trimming removed 0 bases at V and 4 bases at J, with 10 bases between. The CDR3 DNA sequence: TGTGCCAGCAGCTTGGACATCGGGCCCTATGGCTACACCTTC. Amino acids: CASSLDIGPYGYTF.

This clonotype was picked up many times. The chain has TRBV29-1 and TRBJ2-7; D remains unclear. The CDR3 spans 12 residues. Germline V lookup: CDR1 SQVTM, CDR2 ANQGSEA. V was cut by 4 bases and J by 9 bases, with 16 bases left in between. The CDR3 region has the DNA TGCAGCGTTGGCTCAGATGCGGCAGGGCAGTACTTC. Protein product: CSVGSDAAGQYF.

This clonotype was seen more than once but under ten times. The CDR3 region has the DNA TGCAGTGCTAGAAGTGGACTAGCGGTAGTTAGCTCCTACAATGAGCAGTTCTTC. Translated: CSARSGLAVVSSYNEQFF. V gene TRBV20-1 combines with J gene TRBJ2-1; TRBD2 matches 10 bases. Trimming took 2 bases from V and 0 from J; bases not matched to a gene: 10. Germline values: CDR1 DFQATT, CDR2 SNEGSKA (reference sequence). The CDR3 has 18 residues.

In this sample, this clonotype turned up a few times. The gene calls are TRBV6-1 and TRBJ2-1, with 9 bases aligning to TRBD2. The length of the CDR3 is 17 residues. Germline V gene data show CDR1 as MNHNS and CDR2 as SASEGT. With V trimmed by 7 bases and J by 5 bases, 15 bases remained unmatched. The CDR3 reads CASTQGSGRPYHNEQFF. The DNA for the CDR3 is TGTGCCAGCACCCAAGGTAGCGGGAGACCGTACCACAATGAGCAGTTCTTC.

Only one count was recorded for this clonotype. CDR3 sequence (DNA): TGTGCCACATCCGACTCCTACGAGCAGTACTTC. Residues: CATSDSYEQYF. This chain links TRBV24-1 with TRBJ2-7; unclear D gene. Germline lookup yields CDR1 KGHDR and CDR2 SFDVKD. Trimming removed 10 bases at V and 0 bases at J, with 6 bases between. The CDR3 spans 11 residues.

At least ten counts were recorded for this clonotype. The chain combines TRBV2 with TRBJ2-1; D might be TRBD1 (5 bases). The V end lost 5 bases, the J end lost 4 bases, and 12 bases lay between the germline ends. The CDR3 is 14 amino acids. In germline, CDR1 is SNHLY, CDR2 FYNNEI. CDR3 residues: CASSFTQGYNEQFF. The CDR3 bases are TGTGCCAGCAGTTTCACTCAGGGATACAATGAGCAGTTCTTC.

Many counts were recorded for this clonotype. The chain is built from TRBV28 and TRBJ1-2; TRBD1 matches 7 bases. Germline lookup yields CDR1 MDHEN and CDR2 SYDVKM. J lost 3 bases, V lost 4 bases, and 5 bases had no gene match. CDR3 size: 14 residues. The DNA of the CDR3 is TGTGCCAGCAGTTCACAGGGGCTTTACTATGGCTACACCTTC. Amino acids: CASSSQGLYYGYTF.

This clonotype came up many times. This rearrangement joins TRBV12-3 or TRBV12-4 to TRBJ2-7; the D gene could be TRBD1 or TRBD2 (5 bases each). The CDR3 consists of 14 residues. V lost 4 bases and J lost 5, with 15 bases in between. In DNA form, the CDR3 reads TGTGCCAGCAGTTCCGGGACCCCAGGTCACGAGCAGTACTTC. It yields the protein CASSSGTPGHEQYF.

This clonotype was recorded many times. The chain uses TRBV11-2 and TRBJ2-5; D is possibly TRBD2 (6 bases). The V end lost 0 bases, the J end lost 7 bases, and 15 bases lay between the germline ends. CDR1 is SGHAT and CDR2 is FQNNGV in the germline V gene. This CDR3 has 15 amino acids. Written as DNA, the CDR3 is TGTGCCAGCAGCTTAGATCGAGGCCACGGGGGGACCCAGTACTTC. Translation: CASSLDRGHGGTQYF.